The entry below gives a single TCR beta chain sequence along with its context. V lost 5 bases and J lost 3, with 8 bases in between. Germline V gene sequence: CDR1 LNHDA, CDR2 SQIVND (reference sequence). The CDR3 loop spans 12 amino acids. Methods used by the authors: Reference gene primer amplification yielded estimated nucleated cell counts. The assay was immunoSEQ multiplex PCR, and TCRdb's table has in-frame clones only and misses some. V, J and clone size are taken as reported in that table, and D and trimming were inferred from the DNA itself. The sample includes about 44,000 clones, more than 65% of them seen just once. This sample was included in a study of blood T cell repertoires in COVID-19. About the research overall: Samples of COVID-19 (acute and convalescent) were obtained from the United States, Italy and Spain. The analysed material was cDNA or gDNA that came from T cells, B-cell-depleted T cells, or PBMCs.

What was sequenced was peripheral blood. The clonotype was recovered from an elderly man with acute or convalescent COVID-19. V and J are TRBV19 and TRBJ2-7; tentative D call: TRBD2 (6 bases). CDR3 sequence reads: CASSAGLYEQYF. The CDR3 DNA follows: TGTGCCAGTAGTGCGGGGCTCTACGAGCAGTACTTC.